Listed below are T cell receptor beta chains from one sample, sequenced in a study of cytomegalovirus exposure and HLA in healthy donors. Sequencing used immunoSEQ multiplex PCR; TCRdb keeps in-frame clones, though not all of them. The data show under 250,000 clones, 78% seen once. The sequenced material came from PBMCs. The receptors shown here come from a boy between 5 and 17 years old in good health and CMV-seronegative. Both conserved end residues are part of each CDR3. D genes are given only for firm matches. The size entry is marked missing in some rows and otherwise reads once, few, many or a size class.

TRBV18,-,few,TRBJ2-2,CASSPQTGTGELFF,TGTGCCAGCTCACCACAAACAGGGACCGGGGAGCTGTTTTTT
TRBV19,TRBD2,-,TRBJ2-7,CASSMSSGSSYEQYF,TGTGCCAGTAGTATGAGTAGCGGGAGCTCCTACGAGCAGTACTTC
TRBV4-2,TRBD1,-,TRBJ2-5,CASSHGDRGQETQYF,TGTGCCAGCAGCCATGGGGACAGGGGCCAAGAGACCCAGTACTTC
TRBV10-1,-,-,TRBJ2-7,CASTGSHSYEQYF,TGCGCCAGCACGGGGTCCCACTCCTACGAGCAGTACTTC
TRBV19,-,-,TRBJ1-5,CASSIMVPQGNQPQHF,TGTGCCAGTAGTATTATGGTCCCTCAGGGCAATCAGCCCCAGCATTTT
TRBV10-1,-,few,TRBJ2-3,CASRRSLSTDTQYF,TGCGCCAGCCGTAGATCGCTTAGCACAGATACGCAGTATTTT
TRBV11-3,TRBD1,-,TRBJ1-1,CASSLRQGGTEAFF,TGTGCCAGCAGCCTCCGACAGGGGGGCACTGAAGCTTTCTTT
TRBV5-6,-,once,TRBJ2-1,CASSLHEWQRLDEQFF,TGTGCCAGCAGCCTACATGAATGGCAGCGTCTGGATGAGCAGTTCTTC
TRBV27,-,-,TRBJ1-3,CASSPLYLPLSGNTIYF,TGTGCCAGCAGTCCGCTTTATCTCCCTCTATCAGGAAACACCATATATTTT
TRBV2,-,once,TRBJ2-7,CASSDLRLSERGQYF,TGTGCCAGCAGTGATTTGCGGCTCTCGGAACGTGGGCAGTACTTC
TRBV2,-,-,TRBJ2-5,CASSEVSVVPETQYF,TGTGCCAGCAGTGAAGTTAGTGTGGTTCCGGAGACCCAGTACTTC
TRBV9,TRBD1,-,TRBJ1-1,CASRRRQGNTEAFF,TGTGCCAGCAGAAGAAGACAGGGGAACACTGAAGCTTTCTTT
TRBV6-5,TRBD1,-,TRBJ2-7,CASSRPGQASYEQYF,TGTGCCAGCAGTAGACCCGGACAGGCCTCCTACGAGCAGTACTTC
TRBV23-1,TRBD2,-,TRBJ2-7,CASSRRGDSYEQYF,TGCGCCAGCAGTCGGCGGGGGGATTCCTACGAGCAGTACTTC
TRBV4-1,TRBD2,-,TRBJ2-5,CASSQEPSGPETQYF,TGCGCCAGCAGCCAAGAGCCTAGCGGACCCGAGACCCAGTACTTC
TRBV7-9,TRBD1,-,TRBJ1-1,CASTNLGRGHWVAEAFF,TGTGCCAGCACCAACCTCGGCAGGGGGCATTGGGTCGCTGAAGCTTTCTTT
TRBV7-6,-,-,TRBJ1-4,CASSSSTVEKLFF,TGTGCCAGCAGCTCGTCGACAGTTGAAAAACTGTTTTTT
TRBV4-1,-,-,TRBJ1-4,CAGSHPRSKRHEKLFF,TGCGCCGGCAGCCATCCCAGGTCCAAAAGGCATGAAAAACTGTTTTTT
TRBV11-2,TRBD1,-,TRBJ2-7,CASSYIDRGREQYF,TGTGCCAGCAGCTACATAGACAGGGGGCGCGAGCAGTACTTC
TRBV11-2,TRBD2,-,TRBJ2-7,CASSNRDYDCAQYF,TGTGCCAGCAGCAACCGGGACTACGATTGCGCGCAGTACTTC
TRBV9,TRBD2,-,TRBJ2-3,CASCAGVGEGYGTQYF,TGTGCCAGCTGCGCGGGAGTAGGGGAGGGGTATGGTACGCAGTATTTT
TRBV30,TRBD1,-,TRBJ1-2,CAWSAGQGGYTF,TGTGCCTGGAGTGCGGGACAGGGGGGCTACACCTTC
TRBV7-9,-,-,TRBJ2-1,CASSFLEGLAYNEQFF,TGTGCCAGCAGCTTTCTAGAGGGCTTAGCCTACAATGAGCAGTTCTTC
TRBV7-3,TRBD2,-,TRBJ2-5,CASSISGGAQETQYF,TGTGCCAGCAGCATTAGCGGGGGGGCTCAAGAGACCCAGTACTTC
TRBV6-5,TRBD2,-,TRBJ2-7,CASSYVAGGSYEQYF,TGTGCCAGCAGTTACGTGGCGGGAGGGTCCTACGAGCAGTACTTC
TRBV29-1,-,-,TRBJ1-1,CSVGEAFF,TGCAGCGTCGGGGAGGCTTTCTTT
TRBV28,-,-,TRBJ2-3,CASSLVAASTDTQYF,TGTGCCAGCAGTTTAGTAGCGGCTAGCACAGATACGCAGTATTTT
TRBV4-1,-,-,TRBJ2-1,CASSQYGTVTNEQFF,TGCGCCAGCAGCCAGTACGGGACTGTAACCAATGAGCAGTTCTTC
TRBV9,-,few,TRBJ2-7,CASSPLGGEQYF,TGTGCCAGCAGCCCCCTGGGGGGAGAGCAGTACTTC
TRBV2,TRBD1,-,TRBJ2-7,CASSRSRGTGYEQYF,TGTGCCAGCAGTCGAAGTAGGGGGACAGGGTACGAGCAGTACTTC
TRBV10-3,TRBD1,-,TRBJ2-7,CAISGGGQELVTYEQYF,TGTGCCATCAGTGGAGGAGGACAGGAATTAGTCACCTACGAGCAGTACTTC
TRBV7-9,TRBD1,once,TRBJ1-6,CSSSSIGTGANSPLHF,TGTTCCAGCAGCTCAATAGGCACAGGGGCGAATTCACCCCTCCACTTT